The entry below describes one T cell receptor (beta chain). What it recognizes is unknown. Unique molecular identifiers were present in the TCR beta cDNA libraries. TCRdb fed the PCR reads into MiXCR, producing one record per CDR3 protein. Of some 890,000 distinct CDR3 sequences in the sample, 53% were seen once. The sample belongs to a study of post-analysis software for immune sequencing data. Study-wide background: The cohort encompassed relapsing-remitting, secondary progressive and progressive-relapsing multiple sclerosis disease courses.

The study's findings and limits: Patients carried five TRBV segments more frequently than controls did, and TRBV5-6, TRBV5-1 and TRBV20-1 were among them.

Trimming pared 1 base from V and 0 bases from J, leaving 13 bases between. Germline CDR1 SQVTM, CDR2 ANQGSEA. The CDR3 is 15 residues long. This receptor was obtained from a girl between 5 and 17 years old with multiple sclerosis. The chain links TRBV29-1 to TRBJ2-7, with a weak D call TRBD2 (6 bases). Source material: blood. The CDR3 DNA follows: TGCAGCGTTGAAGGGGCACGGACTAACTCCTACGAGCAGTACTTC. Translated: CSVEGARTNSYEQYF.